The table lists the clone carrying this T cell receptor beta chain with many counts. The antigen is not known. The data originate from a study of T cell repertoires in cytomegalovirus infection. In TCRdb, the reads were re-called with MiXCR into one record per CDR3 protein. The sample has roughly 990,000 distinct CDR3 sequences; approximately 33% are singletons. There are 13 residues in the CDR3. V dropped 3 bases and J dropped 6 bases, with 9 bases sitting between them. The V and J genes are TRBV12-3 or TRBV12-4 and TRBJ2-1; D tentatively fits TRBD1 or TRBD2 (5 bases each). Here the sequenced sample was cultured CD8+ T cells from PBMCs, taken from culture after CMV antigen stimulation. The sequence came from a human donor in good health (CMV status not recorded). Some clones in this sample may be carry-over from other donors' samples. Here the CDR3 reads CASSFSGPNEQFF. The DNA for the CDR3 is TGTGCCAGCAGTTTCTCGGGACCCAATGAGCAGTTCTTC.